The 11 T cell receptor beta chains presented below share a single source sample, sequenced in a study of T cell changes during pregnancy in multiple sclerosis. Here immunoSEQ multiplex PCR was the method, and the copy in TCRdb shows in-frame clones only, minus some. The sample lists approximately 50,000 clones; about 92% were seen once. The sample consisted of CD4+ T cells from peripheral blood mononuclear cells, taken in the third trimester of pregnancy. Receptors originate from a female donor with multiple sclerosis, enrolled in a pregnancy study.

The chain joins TRBV20-1 to TRBJ2-5; the D gene is possibly TRBD1 (5 bases). This CDR3 has 11 amino acids. Germline V lookup: CDR1 DFQATT, CDR2 SNEGSKA (reference sequence). The V end was cut by 5 bases, the J end by 4 bases, with 8 bases between. The CDR3 loop reads CSAGQGETQYF. Written as DNA, the CDR3 is TGCAGTGCTGGGCAGGGAGAGACCCAGTACTTC.

The CDR3 loop is CASSLDRGWTEAFF. The CDR3, as DNA: TGTGCCAGCAGTTTGGACAGGGGCTGGACTGAAGCTTTCTTT. V usage is TRBV28 and J usage is TRBJ1-1, with 9 bases aligning to TRBD1. The CDR3 has 14 amino acids. Germline CDR1 and CDR2: MDHEN and SYDVKM. After removal of 3 bases from V and 5 bases from J, the junction contained 4 bases not matched to a gene.

The chain uses TRBV14 and TRBJ1-1; D not resolved. This CDR3 region has 15 residues. Germline V gene lookup returns CDR1 SGHDN and CDR2 FVKESK. Trimming left V 0 bases short and J 1 base short, with 9 bases between. This chain's CDR3 is CASSQDQRRNTEAFF. The CDR3 bases are TGTGCCAGCAGCCAAGACCAGAGGAGGAACACTGAAGCTTTCTTT.

The V call is TRBV9, the J call TRBJ1-1; 7 positions agree with TRBD1. The CDR3 runs to 15 residues. The junction had 7 bases not matched to a gene; V was cut back by 4 bases and J by 1 base. CDR1 and CDR2 (germline): SGDLS, YYNGEE. In nucleotides, the CDR3 is TGTGCCAGCAGCCCAGAGACAGGGAGGAACACTGAAGCTTTCTTT. Amino acids: CASSPETGRNTEAFF. The full variable domain, with the rest looked up from reference TRBV9 and TRBJ1-1, is DSGVTQTPKHLITATGQRVTLRCSPRSGDLSVYWYQQSLDQGLQFLIQYYNGEERAKGNILERFSAQQFPDLHSELNLSSLELGDSALYFCASSPETGRNTEAFFGQGTRLTVV.

The chain recombines TRBV5-1 with TRBJ2-7; D perhaps matches TRBD1 (6 bases). CDR1 is SGHRS, CDR2 YFSETQ, per germline. CDR3 length: 20 amino acids. V lost 1 base and J lost 1, with 27 bases in between. The CDR3 loop reads CASSLSPNPITGIRSYEQYF. For the CDR3, the DNA is TGCGCCAGCAGCTTGTCTCCTAATCCTATCACAGGGATCCGATCCTACGAGCAGTACTTC. Filled out from reference TRBV5-1 and TRBJ2-7, the complete variable domain reads KAGVTQTPRYLIKTRGQQVTLSCSPISGHRSVSWYQQTPGQGLQFLFEYFSETQRNKGNFPGRFSGRQFSNSRSEMNVSTLELGDSALYLCASSLSPNPITGIRSYEQYFGPGTRLTVT.

The chain is built from TRBV28 and TRBJ1-1, with a weak D call TRBD1 (5 bases). Germline CDR1 and CDR2: MDHEN and SYDVKM. The ends were cut back, 4 bases at V and 6 bases at J, with 18 bases in the middle. There are 15 residues in the CDR3. Here the CDR3 reads CASSWGSGGKSEAFF. Written as DNA, the CDR3 is TGTGCCAGCAGTTGGGGTTCTGGGGGGAAGTCTGAAGCTTTCTTT. The full variable domain, rest sourced from reference TRBV28 and TRBJ1-1, is DVKVTQSSRYLVKRTGEKVFLECVQDMDHENMFWYRQDPGLGLRLIYFSYDVKMKEKGDIPEGYSVSREKKERFSLILESASTNQTSMYLCASSWGSGGKSEAFFGQGTRLTVV.

This chain connects TRBV18 to TRBJ2-3; 7 bases align to TRBD2. This CDR3 region has 12 residues. V lost 5 bases and J lost 7; bases outside the gene matches: 3. Per the germline V gene, CDR1 is KGHSH and CDR2 is LQKENI. The CDR3 loop reads CASSSGINTQYF. CDR3 DNA sequence: TGTGCCAGCTCAAGCGGGATAAATACGCAGTATTTT.

This chain joins TRBV5-1 and TRBJ1-2, with D uncertain. Trimming removed 4 bases at V and 2 bases at J, with 15 bases between. CDR1 SGHRS and CDR2 YFSETQ come from the germline V gene. This CDR3 comprises 15 residues. CDR3: CASSPMELSNYGYTF. For the CDR3, the DNA is TGCGCCAGCAGCCCCATGGAGTTGTCGAACTATGGCTACACCTTC.

This clone was seen only a few times. The gene calls are TRBV2 and TRBJ2-1, with D uncertain. Trimming left V 3 bases short and J 2 bases short, with 8 bases between. The CDR3 totals 14 residues. Germline V lookup: CDR1 SNHLY, CDR2 FYNNEI. The CDR3 loop is CASSDRRAYNEQFF. The CDR3 bases are TGTGCCAGCAGTGACAGGCGTGCCTACAATGAGCAGTTCTTC.

The rearrangement links TRBV7-2 to TRBJ2-4, with D perhaps matching TRBD2 (7 bases). The CDR3 runs 15 residues. Trimming cost V 1 base and J 4 bases, with 11 bases left between them. CDR1 is SGHTA, CDR2 FQGNSA, per germline. DNA of the CDR3: TGTGCCAGCAGCTTAGGGGGGGGGCCGAAAAACATTCAGTACTTC. It yields the protein CASSLGGGPKNIQYF.

A single count supports this clone. This chain connects TRBV28 to TRBJ1-5, with TRBD1 matching 9 bases. Trimming cost V 1 base and J 4 bases; bases outside gene matches: 5. Germline V gene data show CDR1 as MDHEN and CDR2 as SYDVKM. The CDR3 length is 16 residues. CDR3 loop: CASSLFRTGVNQPQHF. The CDR3 DNA is TGTGCCAGCAGTTTATTCAGGACAGGGGTAAATCAGCCCCAGCATTTT.